Following are 7 T cell receptor beta chains from one sample sequenced in a study of blood T cell repertoires in COVID-19. The repertoire was sequenced with immunoSEQ multiplex PCR; TCRdb's copy has only in-frame clones and lacks some. The sample has over 200,000 clones, about 84% seen once. The specimen was peripheral blood. Every receptor here comes from a woman aged 80 or older with acute or convalescent COVID-19.

This clone was seen ten or more times. The chain combines TRBV28 with TRBJ1-1, with unresolved D. Germline V gene sequence: CDR1 MDHEN, CDR2 SYDVKM. V shed 1 base and J shed 2 bases, with 5 bases lying between them. The CDR3 contains 13 residues. The CDR3, as DNA: TGTGCCAGCAGTTTATCTAGAAACACTGAAGCTTTCTTT. Encoded protein: CASSLSRNTEAFF.

The rearrangement uses TRBV4-2 and TRBJ1-5; D not certain. CDR1 LGHNA and CDR2 YNFKEQ come from the germline V gene. This CDR3 spans 13 amino acids. The V end was cut by 0 bases, the J end by 6 bases, with 6 bases between. The CDR3 reads CASSQDFSQPQHF. CDR3 nucleotide sequence: TGTGCCAGCAGCCAAGATTTCAGTCAGCCCCAGCATTTT.

This clone has only a few counts. The chain has TRBV7-9 and TRBJ2-5, with D unclear. The CDR3 is made up of 11 amino acids. Between the trimmed V and J ends, which lost 4 bases and 2 bases, there was a span of 2 bases. Looked up from germline, CDR1 is SEHNR and CDR2 is FQNEAQ (reference sequence). CDR3 region: CASSSQETQYF. CDR3 DNA: TGTGCCAGCAGCTCACAAGAGACCCAGTACTTC.

This chain joins TRBV5-4 and TRBJ1-3; possible D gene TRBD1, 6 bases. Germline CDR1 and CDR2: SGHNT and YYREEE (reference sequence). V lost 4 bases to trimming and J lost 4 bases, with 18 bases between them. There are 16 residues in the CDR3. The chain's CDR3 is CASSLLTGSGGNTIYF. The CDR3 nucleotides read TGTGCCAGCAGCCTCCTGACAGGTTCAGGGGGAAACACCATATATTTT.

The chain recombines TRBV5-6 with TRBJ2-1; 12 bases line up with TRBD2. Germline V gene sequence: CDR1 SGHDT, CDR2 YYEEEE. This CDR3 spans 14 amino acids. With 6 bases clipped from V and 7 bases from J, the junction kept 5 bases outside the gene matches. CDR3: CASNRLAGVNEQFF. CDR3 bases: TGTGCCAGCAACCGACTAGCGGGGGTAAATGAGCAGTTCTTC.

CDR3 region: CASSYSSGQNYGYTF. CDR3 DNA sequence: TGTGCCAGCAGTTACTCGAGCGGACAGAACTATGGCTACACCTTC. The chain uses TRBV6-5 and TRBJ1-2, with a tentative D call TRBD1 (6 bases). Germline CDR1 and CDR2: MNHEY and SVGAGI. The V end was cut by 0 bases, the J end by 2 bases, with 10 bases between. The CDR3 loop spans 15 amino acids.

The chain recombines TRBV11-2 with TRBJ2-3; 7 bases map to TRBD2. This CDR3 has 16 residues. Unmatched junction bases numbered 4, after V lost 1 base and J lost 0 bases. The germline V gene has CDR1 SGHAT and CDR2 FQNNGV. The CDR3, as DNA: TGTGCCAGCAGCTTAGCCTCGGGGGGTAGCACAGATACGCAGTATTTT. Translated, it gives CASSLASGGSTDTQYF.